These 22 T cell receptor beta chains share one sample of origin, sequenced in a study of T cell responses to AZD1222 COVID-19 vaccine. Data came from immunoSEQ multiplex PCR; TCRdb stores just in-frame clones and leaves some out. The sample consists of about 140,000 clones, nearly 90% of them appearing once. The specimen comprised peripheral blood, sampled 28 days after the second dose of the MenACWY control vaccine. Source of these receptors: an adult who received the MenACWY meningococcal vaccine as a control.

The V gene is TRBV9, the J gene TRBJ2-7, with 11 nucleotides matching TRBD2. The V gene end was trimmed by 0 bases and the J gene end by 6 bases; junction bases not matched to a gene: 5. Germline V CDR1 and CDR2: SGDLS, YYNGEE. CDR3 size: 15 residues. CDR3 DNA: TGTGCCAGCAGCGTAGACCCTAGCGGGGGGTCCGAGCAGTACTTC. As protein: CASSVDPSGGSEQYF.

The V gene is TRBV5-4, the J gene TRBJ2-5; TRBD2 is a possible D gene (5 bases). Looked up from germline, CDR1 is SGHNT and CDR2 is YYREEE (reference sequence). The V end lost 0 bases, the J end lost 7 bases, and 13 bases lay between the germline ends. This CDR3 is 14 amino acids long. The CDR3 region is CASSLEAVRGTQYF. Written as DNA, the CDR3 is TGTGCCAGCAGCTTGGAGGCGGTCCGGGGGACCCAGTACTTC.

The chain joins TRBV4-3 to TRBJ2-2, with 10 positions matching TRBD2. Trimming at V came to 0 bases and at J to 5 bases, leaving 6 bases not matched to a gene. The CDR3 runs 17 residues. Per the germline V gene, CDR1 is LGHNA and CDR2 is YSLEER. The CDR3 protein is CASSQEPSGGETGELFF. Here the CDR3 DNA reads TGCGCCAGCAGCCAAGAGCCCAGCGGGGGGGAAACCGGGGAGCTGTTTTTT.

The chain uses TRBV5-1 and TRBJ2-1; D is tentatively TRBD1 or TRBD2 (5 bases each). Germline V gene lookup returns CDR1 SGHRS and CDR2 YFSETQ. The CDR3 extends over 15 amino acids. V shed 0 bases and J shed 4 bases, with 11 bases lying between them. CDR3 sequence (DNA): TGCGCCAGCAGCTTGGGTGGGACGACTTACAATGAGCAGTTCTTC. Residues: CASSLGGTTYNEQFF.

This rearrangement joins TRBV10-3 to TRBJ1-1, with D unclear. The germline gives CDR1 ENHRY, CDR2 SYGVKD. V shed 10 bases and J shed 11 bases, with 23 bases lying between them. CDR3 length: 13 amino acids. CDR3 protein: CATNRDLTEEAFF. CDR3 DNA: TGTGCCACCAATAGGGATTTGACCGAGGAGGCTTTCTTT.

This chain connects TRBV9 to TRBJ2-1; 9 nucleotides line up with TRBD2. V lost 2 bases to trimming and J lost 4 bases; unmatched junction nucleotides: 4. CDR3 length equals 15 residues. Germline assignment: CDR1 SGDLS and CDR2 YYNGEE. DNA of the CDR3: TGTGCCAGCAGCGTTAGGCTAGCGGGGTACAATGAGCAGTTCTTC. It specifies CASSVRLAGYNEQFF.

The J gene is TRBJ1-4, the V gene TRBV11-3; D is undetermined. Germline loops: CDR1 SGHNT, CDR2 YENEEA. The V end was cut by 2 bases, the J end by 4 bases, with 8 bases between. The CDR3 loop spans 14 amino acids. In DNA form, the CDR3 reads TGTGCCAGCAGCTTAATCTCAGATAATGAAAAACTGTTTTTT. Translating gives CASSLISDNEKLFF.

CDR3 protein: CSVEKTGGNTEAFF. DNA of the CDR3: TGCAGCGTTGAAAAGACAGGGGGAAACACTGAAGCTTTCTTT. The rearrangement joins TRBV29-1 to TRBJ1-1, with 9 bases matching TRBD1. There are 14 residues in the CDR3. With V trimmed by 2 bases and J by 2 bases, 3 bases remained unmatched. Germline CDR1 is SQVTM and CDR2 is ANQGSEA.

Concerning this clone: At one end the junction does not follow the germline gene, possibly because of a read error. The chain has TRBV7-9 and TRBJ1-1; maybe TRBD1 (5 bases). The CDR3 runs 16 residues. Germline V gene sequence: CDR1 SEHNR, CDR2 FQNEAQ (reference sequence). CDR3 nucleotide sequence: TGTGTCAGCAGCGTGCTCGGGGCTGCGGGTAACACTGAAGCTTTCTTT. This encodes CVSSVLGAAGNTEAFF.

The CDR3 DNA follows: TGTGCCAGCAGTTTTATCTCCACAGATACGCAGTATTTT. Translation gives CASSFISTDTQYF. The chain employs TRBV5-4 and TRBJ2-3; the D is unclear. Germline V CDR1 and CDR2: SGHNT, YYREEE (reference sequence). The CDR3 has 13 amino acids. V lost 5 bases to trimming and J lost 2 bases, with 9 bases between them. Filled out from reference TRBV5-4 and TRBJ2-3, the complete variable domain reads ETGVTQSPTHLIKTRGQQVTLRCSSQSGHNTVSWYQQALGQGPQFIFQYYREEENGRGNFPPRFSGLQFPNYSSELNVNALELDDSALYLCASSFISTDTQYFGPGTRLTVL.

Notes on this clone: Other DNA sequences in this sample translate to the same CDR3. The gene calls are TRBV11-3 and TRBJ2-2; D is uncertain. Trimming took 0 bases from V and 5 from J, leaving 1 base between them. The germline gives CDR1 SGHNT, CDR2 YENEEA. This CDR3 is built from 12 residues. For the CDR3, the DNA is TGTGCCAGCAGCTTAGATACCGGGGAGCTGTTTTTT. This encodes CASSLDTGELFF. Complete variable domain (other parts from reference TRBV11-3 and TRBJ2-2): EAGVVQSPRYKIIEKKQPVAFWCNPISGHNTLYWYLQNLGQGPELLIRYENEEAVDDSQLPKDRFSAERLKGVDSTLKIQPAELGDSAVYLCASSLDTGELFFGEGSRLTVL.

This clone was recorded only once. The chain links TRBV19 to TRBJ1-2; no reliable D call. V lost 5 bases and J 3 bases, leaving 13 bases between the germline ends. Germline V gene data show CDR1 as LNHDA and CDR2 as SQIVND (reference sequence). The CDR3 contains 14 residues. CDR3 in DNA: TGTGCCAGTAGTTTGGACCCACAAGACTATGGCTACACCTTC. Encoded protein: CASSLDPQDYGYTF.

The chain combines TRBV4-2 with TRBJ1-2; D unclear. CDR3 length: 14 amino acids. The V gene's germline CDR1 is LGHNA and CDR2 YNFKEQ. V was shortened by 0 bases and J by 8 bases, with 13 bases between the two germline ends. Here the CDR3 DNA reads TGTGCCAGCAGCCAAGATAAAGCCCCCGCAGGCTACACCTTC. Residues: CASSQDKAPAGYTF.

The chain is built from TRBV7-3 and TRBJ1-1; no clear D. CDR3 length: 15 amino acids. V lost 6 bases to trimming and J lost 3 bases, with 17 bases between them. Germline CDR1 SGHTA, CDR2 FQGTGA. This chain's CDR3 is CASRYNGVLDTEAFF. The CDR3 DNA sequence: TGTGCCAGCAGGTATAACGGGGTCTTAGACACTGAAGCTTTCTTT.

CDR3 DNA: TGTGCCAGCAGCTTAGGGCCGGGGGGGACAGGGCGACTTTTCTTT. It is translated as CASSLGPGGTGRLFF. V and J are TRBV7-8 and TRBJ1-1; 9 positions agree with TRBD1. Trimming cost V 1 base and J 13 bases; bases outside gene matches: 13. The CDR3 length is 15 residues. Looked up from germline, CDR1 is SGHVS and CDR2 is FQNEAQ. The variable domain in full, completed from reference TRBV7-8 and TRBJ1-1, reads GAGVSQSPRYKVAKRGQDVALRCDPISGHVSLFWYQQALGQGPEFLTYFQNEAQLDKSGLPSDRFFAERPEGSVSTLKIQRTQQEDSAVYLCASSLGPGGTGRLFFGQGTRLTVV.

The J gene is TRBJ1-6, the V gene TRBV11-2; D not certain. Germline values: CDR1 SGHAT, CDR2 FQNNGV. The germline V and J ends were trimmed by 6 bases and 0 bases, with 18 bases remaining between them. The CDR3 covers 18 residues. This CDR3 is CASSRQARWSSYNSPLHF. CDR3 DNA: TGTGCCAGCAGTCGCCAAGCCAGGTGGAGCTCCTATAATTCACCCCTCCACTTT.

The chain combines TRBV28 with TRBJ1-4; tentatively, D is TRBD1 (5 bases). Germline V gene data show CDR1 as MDHEN and CDR2 as SYDVKM. This CDR3 is built from 13 residues. Trimming removed 7 bases from V and 5 bases from J, with 11 bases in between. CDR3 amino acids: CASNRQLNEKLFF. CDR3 coding DNA: TGTGCCAGCAACCGACAGCTGAATGAAAAACTGTTTTTT.

The chain employs TRBV9 and TRBJ1-5; no reliable D call. The germline V gene has CDR1 SGDLS and CDR2 YYNGEE. The CDR3 sequence is 14 residues long. V was pared by 0 bases and J by 2 bases, with 6 bases between. The CDR3 is CASSVEGGNQPQHF. CDR3 sequence (DNA): TGTGCCAGCAGCGTAGAGGGCGGCAATCAGCCCCAGCATTTT.

The rearrangement uses TRBV6-5 and TRBJ1-1; 7 bases are a match to TRBD1. This CDR3 spans 13 amino acids. The junction had 7 bases not matched to a gene; V was cut back by 8 bases and J by 4 bases. Germline CDR1 and CDR2: MNHEY and SVGAGI. The CDR3 loop reads CASLYSGGTEAFF. CDR3 DNA sequence: TGTGCCAGCCTATATTCAGGGGGCACTGAAGCTTTCTTT.

V gene TRBV19 combines with J gene TRBJ2-2; 10 nucleotides line up with TRBD2. The germline V gene encodes CDR1 LNHDA and CDR2 SQIVND (reference sequence). There are 14 residues in the CDR3. V shed 6 bases, J shed 7 bases, and the junction held 5 bases outside the gene matches. The CDR3 DNA is TGTGCCAGTAGGAGCGGGGGGGCCGGCGGGGAGCTGTTTTTT. Translating gives CASRSGGAGGELFF.

The chain couples TRBV5-4 to TRBJ1-2; possibly TRBD1 for D (5 bases). The CDR3 runs 13 residues. Germline CDR1 and CDR2: SGHNT and YYREEE (reference sequence). The V and J ends lost 0 bases and 8 bases respectively, with 11 bases between them. The CDR3 nucleotides read TGTGCCAGCAGCTTGGTAGGGGCGGGCGGCTACACCTTC. Amino acids: CASSLVGAGGYTF.

In nucleotides, the CDR3 is TGTGCCAGCAGTGAAGGGCAGGGGAATGGCTACACCTTC. It codes for CASSEGQGNGYTF. The J gene is TRBJ1-2, the V gene TRBV2, with D perhaps TRBD1 (6 bases). In germline, CDR1 is SNHLY, CDR2 FYNNEI. This CDR3 region has 13 residues. V lost 1 base to trimming and J lost 6 bases, with 9 bases between them.